This TCR beta chain comes out of a study of T cells in Graves' hyperthyroidism and ophthalmopathy. Amplification of TCR beta CDR3 regions used RNA as the template. First-round RT-PCR with HTBI primers amplified the TCR CDR3 region. MiXCR was run by TCRdb on the multiplex PCR reads, yielding one entry per CDR3 protein. The repertoire holds over 450,000 distinct CDR3 sequences, with 13% to 15% as singletons. The CDR3 loop spans 14 amino acids. V shed 7 bases, J shed 6 bases, and the junction held 7 bases outside the gene matches. Germline V gene sequence: CDR1 SGHAT, CDR2 FQDESV (reference sequence). The sample holds many counts of this clonotype.

The receptor's source is a young woman with Graves' hyperthyroidism. Sequencing input: blood. The chain links TRBV11-1 to TRBJ2-7; 12 bases line up with TRBD2. Written as DNA, the CDR3 is TGTGCCAGCATGACGACTAGCGGGAGTTCCGAGCAGTACTTC. Translated, it gives CASMTTSGSSEQYF.